What follows is one TCR beta chain and its context. Its antigen remains unknown. One junction end disagrees with the germline gene, perhaps due to a read error. The data originate from a study of tumor-infiltrating lymphocytes in primary liver carcinoma. The wider study: Spanning 4.2 to 10 cm, the tumors were T1-T3 N0M0. General study results and limits: Tumor-adjacent and tumor-blood pairs showed less overlap than tumor region pairs.

The approximately 17-32 mg bulk tissue piece was not sorted before simultaneous RNA and DNA extraction. Each sampled tumor had five separate regions taken from it. Production of TCR beta cDNA used 500 ng total RNA together with a constant-region primer. Three rounds of nested multiplex PCR with slightly modified ARM-PCR produced TCR beta libraries. Running 10 cycles apiece, the first two PCR rounds relied on TRBV1-TRBV30 forward primers together with a C-beta reverse primer. TCRdb re-analysed the multiplex PCR reads in MiXCR, keeping a single row per CDR3 protein. Of roughly 190,000 distinct CDR3 sequences in the sample, approximately 86% were seen once. The CDR3 is 16 residues long.

The chain joins TRBV12-3 or TRBV12-4 to TRBJ2-3; no firm D call. The sequence derives from a man aged 35 to 55 with primary liver carcinoma and hepatitis B virus infection. The sequenced sample was tumor tissue from primary liver carcinoma. CDR3 residues: CARSSRTSGVTDTQYF. DNA for the CDR3: TGTGCCCGCAGTTCGAGGACCAGTGGGGTCACAGATACGCAGTATTTT.